This passage covers 21 T cell receptor beta chains from one sample sequenced in a study of T cells in Graves' hyperthyroidism and ophthalmopathy. RNA transcripts yielded amplified TCR beta CDR3 regions. The TCR CDR3 first-round RT-PCR relied on the HTBI primer set. TCRdb reprocessed the multiplex PCR reads via MiXCR and lists one record per CDR3 protein. The sample has hundreds of thousands of distinct CDR3 sequences, about 38% seen once. Source material: blood. The receptors shown here come from a man aged 18 to 30 with Graves' hyperthyroidism.

This clonotype showed up many times. The chain uses TRBV12-3 or TRBV12-4 and TRBJ1-2, with D unclear. This CDR3 region has 13 residues. Trimming left V 3 bases short and J 2 bases short, with 7 bases between. CDR3 region: CASSFFSNYGYTF. CDR3 coding DNA: TGTGCCAGCAGTTTCTTCAGCAACTATGGCTACACCTTC.

The chain carries TRBV2 and TRBJ2-2; 7 nucleotides match TRBD2. V dropped 6 bases and J dropped 7; count of bases not matched to a gene: 8. In germline, CDR1 is SNHLY, CDR2 FYNNEI. The CDR3 is 14 residues long. The CDR3 spells CASRGGEQNGELFF. The CDR3, as DNA: TGTGCCAGCAGGGGGGGGGAGCAGAACGGGGAGCTGTTTTTT.

Only a few counts were recorded for this clonotype. The CDR3 region has the DNA TGCAGTGCGTTTCCTTCGGGGAGGACCGACCGCTACGAGCAGTACTTC. This translates into CSAFPSGRTDRYEQYF. The chain joins TRBV20-1 to TRBJ2-7, with TRBD2 as a possible D gene (6 bases). Trimming removed 6 bases at V and 3 bases at J, with 24 bases between. Germline-derived CDR1 and CDR2 are DFQATT and SNEGSKA (reference sequence). This CDR3 comprises 16 residues.

This clonotype was counted a few times. The J gene is TRBJ2-7, the V gene TRBV4-2; weak D call: TRBD2 (5 bases). Germline V gene data show CDR1 as LGHNA and CDR2 as YNFKEQ. The CDR3 totals 16 residues. V was cut by 0 bases and J by 0 bases, with 12 bases left in between. The CDR3 sequence is CASSQDGGTSSYEQYF. The CDR3 bases are TGTGCCAGCAGCCAAGATGGAGGCACCTCCTCCTACGAGCAGTACTTC.

This chain connects TRBV11-1 to TRBJ2-2; D is possibly TRBD2 (5 bases). V dropped 4 bases and J dropped 1 base, with 7 bases sitting between them. This CDR3 is built from 14 residues. Germline CDR1 is SGHAT and CDR2 is FQDESV (reference sequence). CDR3 residues: CASSSRVNTGELFF. CDR3 sequence (DNA): TGTGCCAGCAGCTCGAGGGTGAACACCGGGGAGCTGTTTTTT.

J is TRBJ1-6 and V is TRBV5-1, with 7 bases that match TRBD1. This CDR3 is built from 16 residues. CDR1 and CDR2 (germline): SGHRS, YFSETQ. Trimming cost V 0 bases and J 7 bases; bases outside gene matches: 7. This CDR3 is CASSLGQGSGNSPLHF. Written as DNA, the CDR3 is TGCGCCAGCAGCTTGGGACAGGGCTCGGGAAATTCACCCCTCCACTTT.

Ten or more counts support this clonotype. The rearrangement uses TRBV29-1 and TRBJ1-1, with D unclear. The CDR3 is 14 amino acids. CDR1 and CDR2 from the germline V gene are SQVTM and ANQGSEA. V was clipped by 1 base and J by 4 bases, with 13 bases between them. The CDR3 loop reads CSVEVLLGSTEAFF. The CDR3 DNA sequence: TGCAGCGTTGAAGTTCTTCTGGGAAGCACTGAAGCTTTCTTT.

V and J are TRBV11-2 and TRBJ1-1; D unclear. Looked up from germline, CDR1 is SGHAT and CDR2 is FQNNGV. V was clipped by 0 bases and J by 2 bases, with 10 bases between them. The CDR3 runs 15 residues. CDR3 region: CASSLEGGVNTEAFF. CDR3 coding DNA: TGTGCCAGCAGCTTAGAGGGTGGGGTTAACACTGAAGCTTTCTTT.

This clonotype was counted a few times. The gene calls are TRBV6-6 and TRBJ1-1; possible D gene TRBD1, 6 bases. CDR1 and CDR2 (germline): MNHNY, SVGAGI (reference sequence). The CDR3 length is 13 residues. Trimming left V 7 bases short and J 5 bases short, with 14 bases between. The CDR3 protein is CASIGQIRTEAFF. CDR3 in DNA: TGTGCCAGCATAGGACAGATTCGTACTGAAGCTTTCTTT.

The CDR3 sequence: CAISPGTDYGYTF. The CDR3 DNA follows: TGTGCCATCAGTCCCGGGACGGACTATGGCTACACCTTC. J is TRBJ1-2 and V is TRBV10-3; D perhaps matches TRBD1 (5 bases). This CDR3 comprises 13 residues. Germline CDR1 ENHRY, CDR2 SYGVKD. Trimming removed 5 bases at V and 3 bases at J, with 10 bases between.

The chain carries TRBV2 and TRBJ1-2; 7 bases are shared with TRBD1. The V segment lost 5 bases and the J segment 7 bases; nucleotides outside the gene matches: 22. Germline lookup yields CDR1 SNHLY and CDR2 FYNNEI. The CDR3 sequence is 18 residues long. CDR3 protein: CASSHHLTGSSTNPGYTF. The CDR3 DNA reads as TGTGCCAGCAGTCACCACCTGACAGGGTCAAGTACAAACCCTGGCTACACCTTC.

This clonotype appeared many times. CDR3 sequence reads: CASSLAEDRPYTF. In nucleotides, the CDR3 is TGTGCCAGCAGCTTAGCGGAAGACAGGCCCTACACCTTC. The chain carries TRBV7-2 and TRBJ1-2; TRBD1 is a possible D gene (6 bases). Trimming took 0 bases from V and 10 from J, leaving 12 bases between them. Looked up from germline, CDR1 is SGHTA and CDR2 is FQGNSA. The CDR3 contains 13 residues.

This clonotype was observed at least ten times. V is TRBV19 and J is TRBJ1-6; 7 bases match TRBD1. The CDR3 contains 14 residues. J lost 5 bases, V lost 9 bases, and 7 bases had no gene match. Germline loops: CDR1 LNHDA, CDR2 SQIVND (reference sequence). The CDR3 loop reads CASHLGQDNSPLHF. CDR3 sequence (DNA): TGTGCCAGCCACCTCGGACAGGATAATTCACCCCTCCACTTT. The full variable domain, in which reference TRBV19 and TRBJ1-6 provide the parts outside the CDR3, is DGGITQSPKYLFRKEGQNVTLSCEQNLNHDAMYWYRQDPGQGLRLIYYSQIVNDFQKGDIAEGYSVSREKKESFPLTVTSAQKNPTAFYLCASHLGQDNSPLHFGNGTRLTVT.

The chain recombines TRBV29-1 with TRBJ1-2; D not resolved. CDR3 length: 10 amino acids. The germline gives CDR1 SQVTM, CDR2 ANQGSEA. The CDR3 nucleotides are TGCAGTGACATGCAGGACGGCTACACCTTC. Encoded protein: CSDMQDGYTF.

This clonotype has ten or more counts. The CDR3 sequence is CASSSTGPYEQYF. CDR3 coding DNA: TGTGCCAGCAGCTCAACAGGTCCCTACGAGCAGTACTTC. The chain employs TRBV7-9 and TRBJ2-7; the D gene is possibly TRBD1 (5 bases). CDR3 length: 13 residues. Deletions cut 4 bases from V and 2 bases from J, with 9 bases between. Germline V gene lookup returns CDR1 SEHNR and CDR2 FQNEAQ (reference sequence).

The rearrangement joins TRBV6-5 to TRBJ2-2; D perhaps matches TRBD1 (5 bases). This CDR3 region has 13 residues. Trimming stripped 7 bases from V and 3 bases from J, with 9 bases between. CDR1 and CDR2 from the germline V gene are MNHEY and SVGAGI. The CDR3 nucleotides are TGTGCCAGCAAAGGCAGGGACACCGGGGAGCTGTTTTTT. Translated: CASKGRDTGELFF.

The chain recombines TRBV7-9 with TRBJ2-5; 10 nucleotides match TRBD1. V lost 5 bases to trimming and J lost 4 bases; unmatched junction nucleotides: 10. This CDR3 is built from 16 residues. Germline V gives CDR1 SEHNR, CDR2 FQNEAQ (reference sequence). The CDR3 bases are TGTGCCAGCAGCCTGCGACAGGGGGCGAGGATAGAGACCCAGTACTTC. As protein: CASSLRQGARIETQYF.

This clonotype was recorded at least ten times. The chain has TRBV2 and TRBJ2-5, with 12 nucleotides matching TRBD2. This CDR3 region has 15 residues. Germline lookup yields CDR1 SNHLY and CDR2 FYNNEI. J was trimmed by 1 base and V by 6 bases; bases with no gene match: 3. CDR3 in amino acids: CASRVTSGGQETQYF. The CDR3 DNA sequence: TGTGCCAGCAGGGTGACTAGCGGGGGCCAAGAGACCCAGTACTTC. Combining the CDR3 with reference TRBV2 and TRBJ2-5 gives the whole variable domain EPEVTQTPSHQVTQMGQEVILRCVPISNHLYFYWYRQILGQKVEFLVSFYNNEISEKSEIFDDQFSVERPDGSNFTLKIRSTKLEDSAMYFCASRVTSGGQETQYFGPGTRLLVL.

On this clonotype: A much larger clone lies a single base off, so this may be a read error. DNA of the CDR3: TGCAGTGCTGGAGATGAGAGGGCTTTCTTT. The encoded protein is CSAGDERAFF. This sequence joins TRBV20-1 and TRBJ1-1; D uncertain. Germline V lookup: CDR1 DFQATT, CDR2 SNEGSKA (reference sequence). This CDR3 has 10 amino acids.

This chain joins TRBV7-9 and TRBJ1-4; the match to TRBD1 covers 9 bases. Germline values: CDR1 SEHNR, CDR2 FQNEAQ (reference sequence). The CDR3 contains 14 residues. The V and J ends lost 7 bases and 6 bases, in that order; junction bases with no gene match: 6. The CDR3, as DNA: TGTGCCAGCACTCGGGACAGGGCTGATGAAAAACTGTTTTTT. Encoded protein: CASTRDRADEKLFF.

This chain links TRBV29-1 with TRBJ1-1; no clear D. V was trimmed by 8 bases and J by 2 bases, leaving 15 bases between them. Germline assignment: CDR1 SQVTM and CDR2 ANQGSEA. CDR3 length: 13 residues. The CDR3 spells CSLLKSYNTEAFF. In DNA, the CDR3 is TGCAGCTTACTTAAGTCTTATAACACTGAAGCTTTCTTT.